The clone carrying this TCR beta chain appeared a few times. Its antigen is currently unknown. Described time point: newly diagnosed GD, antithyroid drugs for less than 3 months. Researchers made the TCR library from RNA that was extracted from PBMCs. This sample is part of a study of regulatory T cells in long-lasting Graves disease. General study results and limits: There was favoring of TRBV28, TRBJ1-2 and TRBJ2-5 in persistent disease. Persistent Graves' disease cases displayed lower TCR diversity than newly diagnosed ones.

Arm-PCR of CDR3 regions and iRepertoire HTBI primers were the basis on which TCR beta libraries were built. As processed by the authors: Identification yielded around 64 TRBV and around 15 TRBJ segments across samples. TCRdb reprocessed the multiplex PCR reads with MiXCR, giving one entry per CDR3 protein. For this entry, the V and J calls and clone size follow TCRdb and not the study's own pipeline. The sample includes 200,000 to 250,000 distinct CDR3 sequences, approximately 19% of them seen just once. The trim removed 3 bases at V and 8 bases at J, leaving 4 bases unmatched. The CDR3 length is 14 residues. The germline CDR1 and CDR2 sequences are KGHDR and SFDVKD. The sample was also reused in another study, on T cells in Graves' hyperthyroidism and ophthalmopathy.

This TCR was recovered from a woman aged 25 to 39 with Graves disease. The sample in question was peripheral blood mononuclear cells (PBMCs), obtained at new diagnosis, from a patient treated with antithyroid drugs. V is TRBV24-1 and J is TRBJ2-1; 9 nucleotides match TRBD2. In DNA form, the CDR3 reads TGTGCCACCAGTGATCCGGGACTAGCCTATGAGCAGTTCTTC. The encoded protein is CATSDPGLAYEQFF.